A single sample is the source of the 23 T cell receptor beta chains below, sequenced in a study of OX40 agonist ivuxolimab in advanced cancers. This table comes from immunoSEQ multiplex PCR, and its TCRdb copy is limited to in-frame clones, with some not included. This repertoire shows tens of thousands of clones, about 88% found once; its top ten account for 0.25% to 0.35%. The specimen comprised CD4+ or CD8+ T cells sorted from blood, sampled in a trial of the OX40 agonist ivuxolimab. These receptors were collected from an adult with an advanced solid tumor such as melanoma, head and neck, liver or kidney cancer.

The gene calls are TRBV5-6 and TRBJ2-2, with D maybe TRBD1 (5 bases). From germline, CDR1 is SGHDT and CDR2 YYEEEE. Trimming pared 6 bases from V and 3 bases from J, leaving 18 bases between. The CDR3 loop spans 16 amino acids. The CDR3 reads CASTPSPGLDTGELFF. The CDR3 nucleotides are TGTGCCAGCACCCCCTCGCCAGGGTTGGACACCGGGGAGCTGTTTTTT.

This chain's CDR3 is CASSQTFKTQTGTALYEQYF. The CDR3 coding sequence is TGTGCCAGCAGCCAGACATTTAAGACCCAGACAGGGACGGCACTCTACGAGCAGTACTTC. This chain joins TRBV14 and TRBJ2-7, with TRBD1 matching 7 bases. The CDR3 is 20 residues long. The germline CDR1 and CDR2 sequences are SGHDN and FVKESK. Trimming removed 3 bases from V and 3 bases from J; junction bases left unmatched: 23.

The V gene is TRBV7-9, the J gene TRBJ2-4; D might be TRBD1 (6 bases). Trimming took off 5 bases at V and 0 bases at J, with 11 bases between the two ends. CDR1 and CDR2 (germline): SEHNR, FQNEAQ (reference sequence). The CDR3 totals 15 residues. The CDR3 DNA follows: TGTGCCAGCAGCCCTACAGGGATAGCCAAAAACATTCAGTACTTC. This encodes CASSPTGIAKNIQYF.

The V and J genes are TRBV28 and TRBJ1-1; no clear D gene. CDR1 and CDR2 (germline): MDHEN, SYDVKM. The CDR3 spans 13 residues. V was pared by 2 bases and J by 6 bases, with 10 bases between. The CDR3 nucleotides read TGTGCCAGCAGTTTAGGTGGGCAGGCTGAAGCTTTCTTT. Its translation: CASSLGGQAEAFF.

The chain joins TRBV5-1 to TRBJ2-3; D unresolved. CDR1 and CDR2 from the germline V gene are SGHRS and YFSETQ. Trimming pared 0 bases from V and 6 bases from J, leaving 5 bases between. The CDR3 is made up of 12 amino acids. CDR3 residues: CASSLAEDTQYF. The DNA of the CDR3 is TGCGCCAGCAGCTTGGCCGAGGATACGCAGTATTTT.

The chain joins TRBV19 to TRBJ2-1; 13 bases fit TRBD2. Germline values: CDR1 LNHDA, CDR2 SQIVND (reference sequence). The J segment lost 7 bases and the V segment lost 4 bases, leaving 10 bases of the junction unmatched. The CDR3 runs 17 residues. The CDR3 is CASSTPTLAGGPNEQFF. CDR3 coding DNA: TGTGCCAGTAGTACCCCGACACTAGCGGGGGGGCCGAATGAGCAGTTCTTC.

The rearrangement links TRBV6-6 to TRBJ2-3; 8 nucleotides align to TRBD1. Germline CDR1 reads MNHNY; CDR2 reads SVGAGI (reference sequence). The CDR3 is 15 amino acids. Trimming removed 6 bases from V and 4 bases from J; junction bases left unmatched: 9. CDR3 in amino acids: CASSGTDRAADTQYF. CDR3 DNA sequence: TGTGCCAGCAGCGGAACGGACAGGGCGGCAGATACGCAGTATTTT.

The chain is built from TRBV11-2 and TRBJ2-2; D remains unclear. This CDR3 region has 12 residues. Trimming cost V 1 base and J 7 bases, with 4 bases left between them. CDR1 and CDR2 from the germline V gene are SGHAT and FQNNGV. The CDR3 sequence: CASSLGSGELFF. The DNA of the CDR3 is TGTGCCAGCAGCTTAGGGAGCGGGGAGCTGTTTTTT.

This chain joins TRBV18 and TRBJ2-5; TRBD2 might be the D (6 bases). CDR1 is KGHSH and CDR2 is LQKENI in the germline V gene. The CDR3 runs to 18 residues. V was cut by 0 bases and J by 1 base, with 18 bases left in between. The CDR3 coding sequence is TGTGCCAGCTCACCACCGCGGGATGGGCAGATATCCCAAGAGACCCAGTACTTC. Residues: CASSPPRDGQISQETQYF.

The rearrangement joins TRBV19 to TRBJ1-6, with 9 bases that match TRBD1. CDR3 size: 19 residues. Germline CDR1 reads LNHDA; CDR2 reads SQIVND (reference sequence). Trimming cost V 6 bases and J 0 bases; bases outside gene matches: 12. The CDR3 DNA is TGTGCCAGTAGCGAATCCGGGACAGGGTACCGCTCCTATAATTCACCCCTCCACTTT. It is translated as CASSESGTGYRSYNSPLHF.

The V and J genes are TRBV7-9 and TRBJ2-5; 11 bases align to TRBD1. Germline loops: CDR1 SEHNR, CDR2 FQNEAQ (reference sequence). This CDR3 contains 15 residues. The V and J ends lost 0 bases and 6 bases, in that order; junction bases with no gene match: 3. The CDR3 sequence is CASSLALDRGQTQYF. The CDR3 DNA reads TGTGCCAGCAGCTTAGCCCTGGACAGGGGGCAGACCCAGTACTTC.

The genes are TRBV10-3 and TRBJ2-3, with 13 bases aligning to TRBD2. This CDR3 comprises 16 residues. Germline-derived CDR1 and CDR2 are ENHRY and SYGVKD. V trimming: 4 bases; J trimming: 4 bases; junction bases outside the gene matches: 5. CDR3 sequence (DNA): TGTGCCATCAGTGGACTAGCGGGGGGTGGGGCAGATACGCAGTATTTT. It specifies CAISGLAGGGADTQYF.

The chain joins TRBV28 to TRBJ2-1; no clear D gene. This CDR3 has 11 amino acids. Germline CDR1 is MDHEN and CDR2 is SYDVKM. Trimming took 3 bases from V and 7 from J, leaving 4 bases between them. The CDR3 loop is CASSFVNEQFF. In DNA form, the CDR3 reads TGTGCCAGCAGTTTTGTAAATGAGCAGTTCTTC. The full variable domain, in which reference TRBV28 and TRBJ2-1 provide the parts outside the CDR3, is DVKVTQSSRYLVKRTGEKVFLECVQDMDHENMFWYRQDPGLGLRLIYFSYDVKMKEKGDIPEGYSVSREKKERFSLILESASTNQTSMYLCASSFVNEQFFGPGTRLTVL.

V and J are TRBV27 and TRBJ2-6; tentatively, D is TRBD1 or TRBD2 (6 bases each). Looked up from germline, CDR1 is MNHEY and CDR2 is SMNVEV (reference sequence). The V end was cut by 7 bases, the J end by 4 bases, with 14 bases between. The CDR3 has 15 amino acids. This CDR3 is CASTRGLSGANVLTF. The CDR3 nucleotides are TGTGCCAGCACTCGGGGGCTATCGGGGGCCAACGTCCTGACTTTC.

This clone was recorded only once. This chain joins TRBV7-9 and TRBJ1-6; D not resolved. The V gene lost 2 bases and the J gene lost 7 bases, with 6 bases spanning the gap. Per the germline V gene, CDR1 is SEHNR and CDR2 is FQNEAQ (reference sequence). The CDR3 spans 13 residues. CDR3 region: CASSLNQNSPLHF. The CDR3 coding sequence is TGTGCCAGCAGCTTAAATCAGAATTCACCCCTCCACTTT.

The chain has TRBV5-1 and TRBJ1-2; TRBD1 agrees at 12 bases. Germline V gene lookup returns CDR1 SGHRS and CDR2 YFSETQ. The CDR3 consists of 16 residues. With 0 bases clipped from V and 4 bases from J, the junction kept 4 bases outside the gene matches. The chain's CDR3 is CASSLVGQGAFYGYTF. The CDR3, as DNA: TGCGCCAGCAGCTTGGTGGGACAGGGGGCTTTCTATGGCTACACCTTC.

This clone has more than one count but fewer than ten. This chain connects TRBV2 to TRBJ2-7; no reliable D call. Germline CDR1 SNHLY, CDR2 FYNNEI. V shed 3 bases and J shed 9 bases, with 9 bases lying between them. CDR3 length: 11 amino acids. CDR3 amino acids: CASSEFGGQYF. The CDR3 coding sequence is TGTGCCAGCAGTGAGTTCGGTGGGCAGTACTTC. The full variable domain, rest sourced from reference TRBV2 and TRBJ2-7, is EPEVTQTPSHQVTQMGQEVILRCVPISNHLYFYWYRQILGQKVEFLVSFYNNEISEKSEIFDDQFSVERPDGSNFTLKIRSTKLEDSAMYFCASSEFGGQYFGPGTRLTVT.

On this clone itself: Other nucleotide sequences from this sample produce the same CDR3. This rearrangement joins TRBV12-5 to TRBJ2-2; possibly TRBD2 for D (6 bases). Germline assignment: CDR1 LGHNT and CDR2 FRNRAP. This CDR3 is built from 20 residues. V was clipped by 2 bases and J by 4 bases, with 26 bases between them. CDR3 sequence: CASGLNEPGRRTTLTGELFF. The CDR3 DNA is TGTGCTAGTGGTTTGAACGAACCGGGACGGAGGACTACCCTCACCGGGGAGCTGTTTTTT.

The chain links TRBV5-4 to TRBJ2-1, with 14 bases aligning to TRBD2. CDR3 length equals 19 residues. Trimming cost V 3 bases and J 4 bases; bases outside gene matches: 12. From germline, CDR1 is SGHNT and CDR2 YYREEE (reference sequence). Here the CDR3 DNA reads TGTGCCAGCAGCTGGAGGACTAGCGGGGGGAACCGCGGGTACAATGAGCAGTTCTTC. Translating gives CASSWRTSGGNRGYNEQFF.

CDR3 sequence reads: CASSVFPAEGGYTF. Here the CDR3 DNA reads TGTGCCAGCAGCGTATTTCCAGCCGAGGGGGGCTACACCTTC. V usage is TRBV9 and J usage is TRBJ1-2, with D possibly TRBD1 on 5 matching bases. The V gene lost 1 base and the J gene lost 8 bases, with 15 bases spanning the gap. This CDR3 region has 14 residues. The germline V gene encodes CDR1 SGDLS and CDR2 YYNGEE. Complete variable domain (other parts from reference TRBV9 and TRBJ1-2): DSGVTQTPKHLITATGQRVTLRCSPRSGDLSVYWYQQSLDQGLQFLIQYYNGEERAKGNILERFSAQQFPDLHSELNLSSLELGDSALYFCASSVFPAEGGYTFGSGTRLTVV.

This clone was seen only a few times. The rearrangement links TRBV6-5 to TRBJ1-5; D might be TRBD1 (5 bases). Deletions cut 7 bases from V and 5 bases from J, with 18 bases between. From germline, CDR1 is MNHEY and CDR2 SVGAGI. The CDR3 loop spans 15 amino acids. The CDR3 is CASNPGSGRHQPQHF. The CDR3 region has the DNA TGTGCCAGCAACCCAGGGTCAGGTAGGCATCAGCCCCAGCATTTT.

The rearrangement uses TRBV5-4 and TRBJ2-7; 8 bases agree with TRBD1. Germline V gene lookup returns CDR1 SGHNT and CDR2 YYREEE (reference sequence). V was clipped by 2 bases and J by 7 bases; unmatched bases: 11. The CDR3 spans 15 residues. This CDR3 reads CASSFSGTGEGEQYF. DNA for the CDR3: TGTGCCAGCAGCTTTTCCGGGACAGGTGAGGGGGAGCAGTACTTC.

This clone was seen only once. This sequence joins TRBV2 and TRBJ1-3; perhaps TRBD1 as D (5 bases). This CDR3 is 16 amino acids long. The germline CDR1 and CDR2 sequences are SNHLY and FYNNEI. Trimming took 6 bases from V and 2 from J, leaving 17 bases between them. The DNA for the CDR3 is TGTGCCAGCAGAGATCCGGGACTACCTACTGGAAACACCATATATTTT. It translates to CASRDPGLPTGNTIYF.